Listed below are T cell receptor beta chains from one sample, sequenced in a study of blood T cells in healthy people across ages. TCRdb reprocessed the 5' RACE reads via MiXCR and lists one record per CDR3 protein. The sample lists about 800,000 distinct CDR3 sequences, 25% occurring once. A further study also used this sample, focusing on T cells of mothers and their children.

The sample taken for sequencing was blood. These receptors all stem from a boy younger than 18 in good health. Each CDR3 is given with its conserved first and last residue. The order of the fields is CDR3 protein, CDR3 DNA, V gene, J gene, D gene, CDR3 length, clone size. A D gene is named only where the DNA matches it firmly. Expanded clones get a size class; other rows say once, few or many, or leave the size out.

CDR3: CASRVDREFNEQYF
DNA: TGTGCCAGCAGGGTGGACAGGGAGTTCAACGAGCAGTACTTC
V: TRBV28
J: TRBJ2-7
D: TRBD1
length: 14
size: few

CDR3: CASSLEAGSAGGPSYEQYF
DNA: TGTGCCAGCAGCTTAGAAGCAGGGTCGGCGGGAGGACCATCCTACGAGCAGTACTTC
V: TRBV7-2
J: TRBJ2-7
D: TRBD2
length: 19
size: -

CDR3: CSAQKKANYGYTF
DNA: TGCAGTGCTCAAAAAAAAGCTAACTATGGCTACACCTTC
V: TRBV20-1
J: TRBJ1-2
D: -
length: 13
size: -

CDR3: CAISSALGADTQYF
DNA: TGTGCCATCAGTTCAGCCCTAGGGGCAGATACGCAGTATTTT
V: TRBV10-3
J: TRBJ2-3
D: -
length: 14
size: -

CDR3: CSASRDRGNANEQFF
DNA: TGCAGTGCAAGTCGGGACAGGGGCAATGCCAATGAGCAGTTCTTC
V: TRBV20-1
J: TRBJ2-1
D: TRBD1
length: 15
size: -

CDR3: CSAPRPGTHQETQYF
DNA: TGCAGTGCCCCTCGCCCCGGGACGCACCAAGAGACCCAGTACTTC
V: TRBV20-1
J: TRBJ2-5
D: -
length: 15
size: few

CDR3: CASSPNRDGEKLFF
DNA: TGTGCCAGCAGTCCGAACAGGGACGGAGAAAAACTGTTTTTT
V: TRBV12-3/TRBV12-4
J: TRBJ1-4
D: -
length: 14
size: -

CDR3: CASGTSGGRTQYF
DNA: TGTGCCAGCGGGACTAGCGGGGGACGGACCCAGTACTTC
V: TRBV6-6
J: TRBJ2-5
D: TRBD2
length: 13
size: -

CDR3: CASSLGLALGSPLHF
DNA: TGTGCCAGCTCACTTGGACTGGCGTTGGGTTCACCCCTCCACTTT
V: TRBV18
J: TRBJ1-6
D: -
length: 15
size: -

CDR3: CASSPKIYNSPLHF
DNA: TGTGCCAGCAGCCCCAAAATCTATAATTCACCCCTCCACTTT
V: TRBV7-8
J: TRBJ1-6
D: -
length: 14
size: few

CDR3: CASSPEMETQYF
DNA: TGTGCCAGCAGCCCTGAGATGGAGACCCAGTACTTC
V: TRBV21-1
J: TRBJ2-5
D: -
length: 12
size: many